A single T cell receptor (beta chain) is shown here with its context. This clone's antigen is unknown. No clone much larger than this one lies a single base away; base qualities are absent. This sample stems from a study of blood T cell repertoires in COVID-19 (TCRdb year 2020). Concerning the study at large: Samples covering the acute and convalescent phases of COVID-19 were provided by collaborators in the United States, Italy and Spain. Deeply sampled blood TCRbeta repertoires from subjects exposed to, actively infected with, or recovered from COVID-19 were included in the dataset. A de-identified subject ID, COVID-19 status, age in years and sex were almost always included in the sample metadata. HLA class I and class II types, where available, came from metadata supplied by the sample provider rather than from assay-based typing. The prospective study material was composed of cDNA or gDNA derived from T cells, B-cell-depleted T cells, or PBMCs. The repertoires were made available in a free public database intended to serve as a resource for research on the immune response to SARS-CoV-2. Samples came from the ongoing ImmuneRACE study (first 160 participants) plus 1,254 subjects from 6 global collaborators.

What the research found in general, with its limitations: Clinical and demographic metadata were provided uncurated, with the amount varying by source and participant.

Whole blood was collected in K2EDTA tubes by collaborating institutions according to the institutions' own protocols. For TCRbeta analysis, collaborators shipped samples in one of three forms: frozen whole blood, isolated PBMCs, or DNA extracted from either of those sample types. The CDR3 numbers 15 residues from cysteine through phenylalanine. The sequence is cut down to CDR3 DNA, 45 bases in frame from base 1. The germline V gene sets CDR1 to SGHTA and CDR2 to FQGNSA. V is pared back by 5 bases and J by 6 bases, with 16 bases lying between the germline termini. TCRbeta CDR3 regions were amplified from genomic DNA by means of the immunoSEQ Assay, a bias-controlled multiplex PCR. In the paper's pipeline: Within the assay, amplification of reference gene primers was used to estimate how many nucleated cells each sample contained. Sequence reads were collapsed and filtered to measure the absolute abundance of every unique TCRbeta CDR3 rearrangement. Productive Simpson clonality was computed per sample as the square root of Simpson's diversity index over productive rearrangements. This is the immuneACCESS table as TCRdb keeps it, with only in-frame sequences that have V and J called. A part of the clones is gone; compared with another copy, unresolved V genes explain less than half, and the rest is unexplained. That table gives V, J and clone size, and the DNA gave D and trimming. The sample includes roughly 100,000 clones, with approximately 91% observed a single time. The ten largest clones add up to roughly 4.2% of the sample.

The TCR sequence derives from a man aged 18 to 30 with acute or convalescent COVID-19. The chain joins TRBV7-2 to TRBJ2-2, with TRBD2 tentatively as D gene (6 bases match). Sequences were obtained from peripheral blood. The sequenced DNA is TGTGCCAGCAGCCAGACTAGGGGAACACCCGGGGAGCTGTTTTTT. Translated, this gives CASSQTRGTPGELFF.